What follows describes a single T cell receptor beta chain. What it binds is not known. These data originate in a study of cytomegalovirus exposure and HLA in healthy donors. The study's findings and limits: HLA allele associations emerged for around 15,000 TCR beta sequences in a later analysis, at 0.05 false discovery rate. Later, an analysis showed that TCR beta chains associated with HLA were more clonally expanded than others that were equally common.

The PCR ran on 60 Vbeta and 13 Jbeta primers. TCRdb keeps only in-frame clones here, not all; method: immunoSEQ multiplex PCR. The table lists around 200,000 clones, 80% of them singletons. The CDR3 runs 14 residues. Germline V gives CDR1 LNHDA, CDR2 SQIVND (reference sequence). V was clipped by 3 bases and J by 9 bases; unmatched bases: 5. The clonotype was recovered from a boy younger than 18 in good health and CMV-seronegative. Sequenced sample: PBMCs. V and J are TRBV19 and TRBJ1-1, with 12 nucleotides matching TRBD1. The CDR3 nucleotides read TGTGCCAGTAGTATGGGACAGGGGGCCGGTAAAGCTTTCTTT. Residues: CASSMGQGAGKAFF.